This T cell receptor (beta chain) was profiled in a study of tumor-infiltrating lymphocytes in primary liver carcinoma. At the level of the study: Donors underwent surgery for histopathologically diagnosed primary liver carcinoma. Study-wide results and limits: Tumors had a top-250-clone fraction that was significantly higher than blood (p = 0.039).

The researchers obtained blood RNA from unsorted whole blood and also extracted germline DNA. With respect to this clonotype: Its antigen remains unknown.

TCR beta cDNA was reverse-transcribed from 500 ng of total RNA. The reaction used a constant-region primer and ProtoScript II reverse transcriptase. What produced the TCR beta libraries was three nested multiplex PCR rounds using slightly modified ARM-PCR. Rounds one and two of PCR, each of 10 cycles, were primed with TRBV1-TRBV30 forward primers and a C-beta reverse primer. One entry per CDR3 protein, called by TCRdb with MiXCR from the multiplex PCR reads. Of 330,000 or so distinct CDR3 sequences detected, 65% appear once; the ten largest clones hold under 8%. This CDR3 has 13 amino acids. The sequence was obtained from a man aged 35-49 years with primary liver carcinoma and hepatitis B virus infection. This chain joins TRBV12-3 or TRBV12-4 and TRBJ2-5; 11 bases match TRBD1. The sequencing sample was made of peripheral blood. This CDR3 reads CTNSDGTGGSQYF. CDR3 sequence (DNA): TGTACCAACAGCGATGGGACAGGGGGTTCCCAGTACTTC.